This T cell receptor (beta chain) was captured in a study of shared clonotypes between healthy human individuals (dated by TCRdb to the early 2020s). Background for the entire study: The cohort included three men and a couple of women between 18 and 49 years of age. Per donor, three plates each were used for CD4 naive and CD4 memory, two for CD8 naive, and one for CD8 memory. To estimate repertoire size and how much clonotype sharing occurs between individuals, the study deeply sequenced the blood TCR repertoires of five healthy adults. Libraries were prepared and TCR repertoires were sequenced by different laboratories using diverse techniques, in order to increase sequencing depth and limit assay-specific biases. Leukapheresis yielded between about 0.9 and 8.9 billion PBMCs per donor.

A remark on this clone: This clone's antigen is unknown. Per-base qualities were not stored, and no clone one base away is much larger.

Overall results and qualifications from the work: Because the study included a small number of donors, the genetic and exposure-history diversity represented was limited. When several donors were compared, the shared fraction of clonotypes was about 5.2% for naive CD4, about 4% for naive CD8, more than 2% for memory CD4, and less than 0.45% for memory CD8. Pairwise subsampling indicated that sequencing depth was expected to affect the degree of clonotype sharing among donors. Compared with non-shared clonotypes, clonotypes shared by all four sorted-subset donors had higher generation probabilities. Sampling was restricted to blood, and TCR repertoires in tissue are likely to differ from TCR repertoires in blood. Incomplete sequencing was indicated by rarefaction of sorted-subset datasets, despite the large sequencing depth. Naive subsets generally had larger estimated clonotype richness than memory subsets.

The donors were healthy, HIV-negative adults with no recently reported acute infections or vaccinations. Only Caucasian adults living in Nashville, Tennessee, USA were represented among the donors. CD4+ T cells were enriched by magnetic negative selection; naive cells were then positively selected on CD45RA, and the negative fraction formed the memory subset. After blood collection by leukapheresis, PBMCs were isolated using Ficoll-Histopaque density gradient centrifugation and then cryopreserved in the vapor phase of liquid nitrogen. Purity and quantity of every magnetically sorted T cell population were checked by analytical flow cytometry. Each sorted fraction had its genomic DNA isolated and then quantified by UV absorbance on a Nanodrop 2000c. The CDR3 goes from the cysteine to the phenylalanine over 17 residues. CDR3 DNA only is kept here, 51 bases in frame from base 1. At the junction V is shortened by 6 bases and J by 3 bases, with 21 bases in between. Looking up the germline V gene (reference sequence) yields CDR1 LNHDA and CDR2 SQIVND.

Using the deep immunoSEQ assay, multiplex PCR amplified TCR CDR3 regions from genomic DNA. For each cell subset, the extracted genomic DNA was distributed evenly across all wells of several immunoSEQ 96-well plates, and each plate served as one replicate. Each replicate PCR for sorted subsets received about 180 ng genomic DNA, equal to about 29,000 T cell genomes. Purified libraries were measured with a Qubit 3.0 fluorometer, size-checked on a Bioanalyzer 2100, and measured again with the KAPA Library Quantification kit. Every immunoSEQ 96-well plate was sequenced on a dedicated single-read 150-cycle Illumina NextSeq 550 flow cell. In the source study's methods: Because the immunoSEQ output included only junctional sequences and no quality scores, the filtering could not be the same as the filtering used for full-length reads. Sequences were annotated with PyIR, a Python wrapper for IgBLAST v1.9, using IMGT germline references to assign V/J genes and CDR3. Reads were filtered out if the reads had weak V/J assignments (E-value above 1e-6), no CDR3, stop codons, out-of-frame junctions, or ambiguous translated residues. V3J clonotypes were defined as sequences sharing an identical inferred V gene, J gene, and CDR3 amino acid sequence. Percentage overlap between repertoires was calculated by dividing the number of shared unique clonotypes by the size of the smaller repertoire. Repertoire richness was assessed with RTK rarefaction, the Chao1 estimator, and Recon v2.1 estimates of unobserved clonotypes. Generation probabilities were computed with OLGA for all TCRbeta clonotypes obtained by the gDNA method from several donors. The table was pulled from immuneACCESS by TCRdb, which kept in-frame rearrangements only. Such tables lose some clones; where checked, under half of the loss comes from unresolved V genes, and the rest has no known cause. D and trimming come from the DNA, and the V and J calls and clone size come from that table. Counted in this sample were approximately 2.5 million clones; more than 85% of them appeared once. In total, the top ten clones hold approximately 0.36% of the sample.

Sequencing input: naive CD4+ T cells from PBMCs. According to the study, the label for this sample's cell subset or site signals: CD45RA+ positively selected. Here the chain combines TRBV19 and TRBJ1-3; the D gene is perhaps TRBD1, from 6 matching bases. This clonotype was sampled from a young man in good health. Some clones in this sample may be carry-over from other donors' samples. The CDR3 protein: CASSTRRPGQVGNTIYF. The nucleotide sequence is TGTGCCAGTAGCACTCGCCGCCCGGGACAAGTTGGAAACACCATATATTTT.